This T cell receptor beta chain was sequenced for a study of shared clonotypes between healthy human individuals (dated by TCRdb to 2020 to 2022). Background on the whole study: Three men and a couple of women, aged 18 to 49 years, made up the cohort. Libraries were prepared and TCR repertoires were sequenced by different laboratories using diverse techniques, in order to increase sequencing depth and limit assay-specific biases. Per donor, three plates each were used for CD4 naive and CD4 memory, two for CD8 naive, and one for CD8 memory. Blood TCR repertoires of about five healthy adults were deeply sequenced to estimate repertoire size and the extent of clonotype sharing between individuals. Leukapheresis yielded between about 0.8 and 9.5 billion PBMCs per donor. What the study reported, not specific to this receptor: Across a handful of donors, roughly 5% of naive CD4, roughly 3.5% of naive CD8, about 2% of memory CD4, and 0.4% of memory CD8 clonotypes were shared. Pairwise subsampling led to the expectation that sequencing depth would affect the degree of clonotype sharing among donors. Compared with non-shared clonotypes, clonotypes shared by all four sorted-subset donors had higher generation probabilities. Because the study included a small number of donors, the genetic and exposure-history diversity represented was limited. Rarefaction of sorted-subset datasets indicated incomplete sequencing despite the large sequencing depth. Estimated clonotype richness was generally larger for naive than for memory subsets. Sampling was restricted to blood, and TCR repertoires in tissues likely differ from the TCR repertoires found in blood.

Using the deep immunoSEQ assay, TCR CDR3 regions were amplified from genomic DNA by multiplex PCR. For each cell subset, the extracted genomic DNA was distributed evenly across all wells of several immunoSEQ 96-well plates, and each plate served as one replicate. For sorted subsets, around 200 ng genomic DNA, equal to tens of thousands of T cell genomes, was loaded into each replicate PCR. Purified libraries were measured with a Qubit 3.0 fluorometer, size-checked on a Bioanalyzer 2100, and measured again with the KAPA Library Quantification kit. Each immunoSEQ 96-well plate was sequenced on its own single-read 150-cycle Illumina NextSeq 550 flow cell. The original methods were these. Because the immunoSEQ output held only junctional sequences and lacked quality scores, the filtering could not match the filtering applied to full-length reads. To assign V/J genes and CDR3, sequences were annotated using PyIR, a Python wrapper for IgBLAST v1.9, with IMGT germline references. Reads were filtered out if the reads had weak V/J assignments (E-value above 1e-6), no CDR3, stop codons, out-of-frame junctions, or ambiguous translated residues. V3J clonotypes were defined as sequences sharing an identical inferred V gene, J gene, and CDR3 amino acid sequence. Percentage overlap between repertoires was calculated by dividing the number of shared unique clonotypes by the size of the smaller repertoire. Repertoire richness was assessed with RTK rarefaction, the Chao1 estimator, and Recon v2.1 estimates of unobserved clonotypes. Generation probabilities for all TCRbeta clonotypes obtained by the gDNA method from a few donors were computed using OLGA. TCRdb holds this immuneACCESS table with in-frame rearrangements only. Some clones are missing; in checked studies, unresolved V genes explain under half, and the rest has no known cause. That table gives V, J and clone size, and the DNA gave D and trimming. For this sample there are 740,000 or so clones; 73% appear just once. 1.5% to 2% of the sample goes to the ten largest clones.

The CDR3 contains 13 residues, cysteine and phenylalanine counted. Kept here is only the CDR3 DNA, which spans 39 bases and is read in frame from base 1. CDR1 and CDR2, looked up from the germline V gene, are SNHLY and FYNNEI. V gives up 8 bases and J gives up 0 bases, and the segment between their germline ends measures 8 bases. For this clone: Which antigen it targets is not known. No base qualities exist here, and no much larger clone lies one base off it.

Donors were healthy HIV-negative adults with no recently reported acute infections or vaccinations. Every donor was a Caucasian adult living in Nashville, Tennessee, USA. CD4+ T cells were enriched through magnetic negative selection, after which naive cells were positively selected on CD45RA and the remaining negative fraction served as the memory subset. Blood was obtained by leukapheresis, after which PBMCs were separated by Ficoll-Histopaque density gradient centrifugation and cryopreserved in liquid nitrogen vapor phase. Analytical flow cytometry was used to check the purity and quantity of each magnetically sorted T cell population. Each sorted fraction had its genomic DNA isolated and then quantified by UV absorbance on a Nanodrop 2000c.

The receptor was derived from a woman younger than 45 in good health. The chain uses TRBV2 and TRBJ1-5; the D segment cannot be called with confidence. Sequencing was carried out using memory CD4+ T cells sorted from blood. Explained via the paper, the cell subset or site label denotes: CD45RA-negative fraction. CDR3 loop: CASGRFSNQPQHF. The sequenced DNA: TGTGCCAGCGGCAGATTTAGCAATCAGCCCCAGCATTTT. The variable domain in full, with residues beyond the CDR3 obtained from the reference TRBV2 and TRBJ1-5 genes, is EPEVTQTPSHQVTQMGQEVILRCVPISNHLYFYWYRQILGQKVEFLVSFYNNEISEKSEIFDDQFSVERPDGSNFTLKIRSTKLEDSAMYFCASGRFSNQPQHFGDGTRLSIL.